This is a list of T cell receptor beta chains from one sample in a study of T-cell reconstitution after alpha-beta-depleted transplantation in children. TCRdb re-called the PCR reads through MiXCR, storing one row per CDR3 protein. Of about 600,000 distinct CDR3 sequences in the sample, roughly 23% were seen once. This material consisted of PBMCs, mostly from graft donor cells, taken 360 days after TCRalphabeta/CD19-depleted stem cell transplant. Receptors were obtained from a boy less than two years old who had a stem cell transplant for acute myeloid leukemia, so the T cells may come from the graft donor. The conserved cysteine and the conserved F or W are not part of the CDR3 here.

J gene: TRBJ2-5
V gene: TRBV12-3/TRBV12-4
CDR3 protein: ASSRTSGGGETQY

J gene: TRBJ1-5
V gene: TRBV7-8
CDR3 protein: AAAGASNQPQH

J gene: TRBJ1-1
V gene: TRBV12-3/TRBV12-4
CDR3 protein: ASSDIQGVGVNTEAF

J gene: TRBJ2-5
V gene: TRBV15
CDR3 protein: ATSRDGGSAETQY

J gene: TRBJ2-2
V gene: TRBV7-1
CDR3 protein: ASSSGSNSGELF

J gene: TRBJ1-1
V gene: TRBV28
CDR3 protein: ASSFNRLEAF

J gene: TRBJ2-1
V gene: TRBV20-1
CDR3 protein: TFQGLAFNEQF

J gene: TRBJ2-5
V gene: TRBV12-3/TRBV12-4
CDR3 protein: ASSLSETQY

J gene: TRBJ1-1
V gene: TRBV20-1
CDR3 protein: SARRQGRMNTEAF

J gene: TRBJ2-5
V gene: TRBV20-1
CDR3 protein: SAAMTSGQETQY

J gene: TRBJ2-1
V gene: TRBV5-1
CDR3 protein: ASSLEVTGFYNEQF

J gene: TRBJ2-7
V gene: TRBV6-5
CDR3 protein: ASSYKDGSSYEQY

J gene: TRBJ2-2
V gene: TRBV25-1
CDR3 protein: ASSGRAGANTGELF

J gene: TRBJ2-2
V gene: TRBV28
CDR3 protein: ASSSRLGELF

J gene: TRBJ2-3
V gene: TRBV7-9
CDR3 protein: AQGSTQY

J gene: TRBJ1-1
V gene: TRBV29-1
CDR3 protein: SVSQGVAF

J gene: TRBJ2-4
V gene: TRBV20-1
CDR3 protein: SATSTVPLLAKNIQY

J gene: TRBJ2-1
V gene: TRBV5-1
CDR3 protein: ASSLLPSGAYNEQF

J gene: TRBJ2-1
V gene: TRBV20-1
CDR3 protein: SANYNEQF

J gene: TRBJ1-5
V gene: TRBV12-3/TRBV12-4
CDR3 protein: ASSGTGGYRNQPQH

J gene: TRBJ1-1
V gene: TRBV12-3/TRBV12-4
CDR3 protein: ASSPDGADTEAF

J gene: TRBJ2-3
V gene: TRBV29-1
CDR3 protein: SVEVFAWGGRADTQY

J gene: TRBJ1-5
V gene: TRBV12-3/TRBV12-4
CDR3 protein: ASSLGQLANSNQPQH

J gene: TRBJ2-5
V gene: TRBV5-1
CDR3 protein: ASSLVLAGEETQY

J gene: TRBJ2-1
V gene: TRBV5-1
CDR3 protein: ASSLRQVNYNEQF

J gene: TRBJ1-6
V gene: TRBV7-9
CDR3 protein: ASSQGGRYHLH

J gene: TRBJ1-5
V gene: TRBV12-3/TRBV12-4
CDR3 protein: ASSAHSGGYQPQH

J gene: TRBJ1-5
V gene: TRBV19
CDR3 protein: ASSGGQGKFQPQH

J gene: TRBJ2-1
V gene: TRBV6-5
CDR3 protein: ASSYIGAGNEQF

J gene: TRBJ2-1
V gene: TRBV3-1
CDR3 protein: ASSQGENNEQF

J gene: TRBJ2-7
V gene: TRBV4-2
CDR3 protein: ASSQDGRGGSYEQY

J gene: TRBJ1-5
V gene: TRBV20-1
CDR3 protein: SASAKGWGSSNQPQH

J gene: TRBJ1-1
V gene: TRBV5-1
CDR3 protein: ASSFPPGGNTEAF

J gene: TRBJ2-3
V gene: TRBV14
CDR3 protein: ASSQWDTQY

J gene: TRBJ1-6
V gene: TRBV7-2
CDR3 protein: ASRVIRGSSYNSPLH

J gene: TRBJ2-2
V gene: TRBV28
CDR3 protein: ASSRTEGGELF

J gene: TRBJ2-1
V gene: TRBV4-2
CDR3 protein: ASSLPRDHYNEQF

J gene: TRBJ1-6
V gene: TRBV7-2
CDR3 protein: ASSVAGRSSYNSPLH